The 8 T cell receptor beta chains reported below all come from one sample, sequenced in a study of beta chain features in type 1 diabetes. Reverse transcription of all isolated RNA meant that expressed TCRB transcripts were sequenced. The protocol was immunoSEQ multiplex PCR, while the TCRdb copy is restricted to in-frame clones and leaves out a portion. Of 300,000 to 350,000 clones in the sample, 8% are singletons; the top ten hold under 0.5%. Material: central memory CD4+ T cells from blood. The receptors here all came from a woman younger than 30 in good health.

This clone has ten or more counts. J is TRBJ2-7 and V is TRBV2; 7 bases match TRBD1. Germline V gene sequence: CDR1 SNHLY, CDR2 FYNNEI. The CDR3 extends over 13 amino acids. The V segment lost 6 bases and the J segment 4 bases; nucleotides outside the gene matches: 6. The CDR3 protein is CASRGDSRYEQYF. CDR3 DNA sequence: TGTGCCAGCAGGGGGGACAGTCGTTACGAGCAGTACTTC.

There are a few counts of this clone. The chain combines TRBV27 with TRBJ1-2, with TRBD1 identical over 10 bases. The CDR3 spans 17 residues. Trimming removed 4 bases from V and 3 bases from J; junction bases left unmatched: 11. The germline gives CDR1 MNHEY, CDR2 SMNVEV (reference sequence). This CDR3 reads CASSSDSGTGAYYGYTF. DNA for the CDR3: TGTGCCAGCAGTTCCGACTCCGGGACAGGGGCTTACTATGGCTACACCTTC.

The chain joins TRBV14 to TRBJ1-2; 9 bases fit TRBD1. Germline trimming cut 4 bases from V and 3 bases from J; bases unmatched to any gene: 12. The CDR3 spans 17 residues. Per germline, CDR1 SGHDN and CDR2 FVKESK. CDR3 in amino acids: CASSLTGGRPLDYGYTF. The CDR3 nucleotides read TGTGCCAGCAGCCTAACAGGGGGCCGCCCTTTAGACTATGGCTACACCTTC.

This clone has only a few counts. The V and J genes are TRBV10-3 and TRBJ1-2, with a weak D call TRBD1 (5 bases). Trimming left V 3 bases short and J 2 bases short, with 10 bases between. This CDR3 has 14 residues. Germline V gene lookup returns CDR1 ENHRY and CDR2 SYGVKD. The chain's CDR3 is CAISESAGNYGYTF. CDR3 DNA sequence: TGTGCCATCAGTGAAAGTGCAGGGAACTATGGCTACACCTTC.

V gene TRBV19 combines with J gene TRBJ1-5; TRBD1 matches at 8 bases. After removal of 5 bases from V and 5 bases from J, the junction contained 5 bases not matched to a gene. The CDR3 is 14 amino acids. Germline assignment: CDR1 LNHDA and CDR2 SQIVND (reference sequence). Here the CDR3 reads CASSPQGVHQPQHF. As DNA, the CDR3 is TGTGCCAGTAGTCCACAGGGGGTTCATCAGCCCCAGCATTTT.

This clone came up a few times. At one end the junction does not follow the germline gene, possibly because of a read error. The chain couples TRBV27 to TRBJ2-7; tentative D call: TRBD2 (5 bases). Germline CDR1 is MNHEY and CDR2 is SMNVEV (reference sequence). There are 12 residues in the CDR3. The CDR3 sequence: CTSSAAAYEQYF. For the CDR3, the DNA is TGCACCAGTAGCGCTGCAGCCTACGAGCAGTACTTC.

The chain carries TRBV28 and TRBJ2-2, with D perhaps matching TRBD1 (6 bases). Germline CDR1 and CDR2: MDHEN and SYDVKM. The V end lost 6 bases, the J end lost 6 bases, and 14 bases lay between the germline ends. This CDR3 has 14 amino acids. For the CDR3, the DNA is TGTGCCAGCAGGGGACATCACCGGGCCGGGGAGCTGTTTTTT. This sequence encodes CASRGHHRAGELFF.

With respect to this clone: Other DNA sequences in the sample encode the same CDR3. The chain couples TRBV4-3 to TRBJ2-1, with 7 bases aligning to TRBD2. Germline V gene lookup returns CDR1 LGHNA and CDR2 YSLEER. Trimming removed 0 bases from V and 4 bases from J; junction bases left unmatched: 6. The CDR3 covers 16 residues. The chain's CDR3 is CASSQEGGSSYNEQFF. In DNA form, the CDR3 reads TGCGCCAGCAGCCAAGAAGGCGGGAGTTCTTACAATGAGCAGTTCTTC.